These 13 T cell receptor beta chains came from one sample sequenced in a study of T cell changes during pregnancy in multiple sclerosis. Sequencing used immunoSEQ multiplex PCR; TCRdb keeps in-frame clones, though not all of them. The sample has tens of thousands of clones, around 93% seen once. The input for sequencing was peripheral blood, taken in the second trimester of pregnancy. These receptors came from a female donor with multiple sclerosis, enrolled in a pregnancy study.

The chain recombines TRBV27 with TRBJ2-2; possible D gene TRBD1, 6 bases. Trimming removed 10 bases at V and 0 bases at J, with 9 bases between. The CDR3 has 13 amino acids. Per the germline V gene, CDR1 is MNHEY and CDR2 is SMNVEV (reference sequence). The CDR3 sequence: CATGHANTGELFF. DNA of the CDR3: TGTGCCACGGGACATGCGAACACCGGGGAGCTGTTTTTT.

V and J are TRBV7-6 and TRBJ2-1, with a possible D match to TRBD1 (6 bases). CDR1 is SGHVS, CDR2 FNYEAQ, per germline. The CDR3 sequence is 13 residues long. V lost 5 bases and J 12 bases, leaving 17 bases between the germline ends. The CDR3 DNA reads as TGTGCCAGCAGCCCCGAGTTTGTAGGGGGGCAGTTCTTC. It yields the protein CASSPEFVGGQFF.

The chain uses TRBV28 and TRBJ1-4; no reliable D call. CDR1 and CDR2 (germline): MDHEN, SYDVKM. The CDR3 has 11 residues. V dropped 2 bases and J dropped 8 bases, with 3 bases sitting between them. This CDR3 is CASSLSEKLFF. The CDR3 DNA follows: TGTGCCAGCAGTTTAAGCGAAAAACTGTTTTTT.

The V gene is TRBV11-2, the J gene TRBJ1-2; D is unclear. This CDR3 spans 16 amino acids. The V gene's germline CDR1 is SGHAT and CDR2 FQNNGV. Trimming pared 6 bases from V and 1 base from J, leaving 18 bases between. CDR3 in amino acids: CASRNLREVRNYGYTF. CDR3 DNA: TGTGCCAGCAGGAACCTTAGAGAGGTTCGTAACTATGGCTACACCTTC. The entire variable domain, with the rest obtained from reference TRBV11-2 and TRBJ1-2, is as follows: EAGVAQSPRYKIIEKRQSVAFWCNPISGHATLYWYQQILGQGPKLLIQFQNNGVVDDSQLPKDRFSAERLKGVDSTLKIQPAKLEDSAVYLCASRNLREVRNYGYTFGSGTRLTVV.

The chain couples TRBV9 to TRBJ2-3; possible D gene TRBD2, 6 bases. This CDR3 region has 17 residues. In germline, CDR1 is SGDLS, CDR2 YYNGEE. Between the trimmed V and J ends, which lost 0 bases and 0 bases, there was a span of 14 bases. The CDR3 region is CASSVDVGSGSTDTQYF. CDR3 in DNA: TGTGCCAGCAGCGTAGACGTGGGTAGCGGTAGCACAGATACGCAGTATTTT.

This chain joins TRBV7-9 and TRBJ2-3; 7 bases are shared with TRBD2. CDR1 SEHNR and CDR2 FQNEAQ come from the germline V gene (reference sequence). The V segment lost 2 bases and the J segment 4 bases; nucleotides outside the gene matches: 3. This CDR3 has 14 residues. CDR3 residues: CASSLSREADTQYF. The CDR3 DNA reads TGTGCCAGCAGCTTAAGCCGGGAGGCAGATACGCAGTATTTT.

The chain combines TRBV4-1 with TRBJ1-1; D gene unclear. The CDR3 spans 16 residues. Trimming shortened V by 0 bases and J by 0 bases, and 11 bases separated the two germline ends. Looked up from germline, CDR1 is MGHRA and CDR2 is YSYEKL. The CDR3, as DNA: TGCGCCAGCAGCCAAGAGGGAGGGAGCCTGAACACTGAAGCTTTCTTT. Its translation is CASSQEGGSLNTEAFF.

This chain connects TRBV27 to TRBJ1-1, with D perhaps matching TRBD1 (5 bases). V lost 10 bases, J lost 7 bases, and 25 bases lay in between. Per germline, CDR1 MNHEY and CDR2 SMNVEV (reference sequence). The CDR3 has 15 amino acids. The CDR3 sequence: CAIMKGVGGRVEAFF. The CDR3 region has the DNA TGTGCCATCATGAAGGGAGTGGGGGGTCGCGTTGAAGCTTTCTTT.

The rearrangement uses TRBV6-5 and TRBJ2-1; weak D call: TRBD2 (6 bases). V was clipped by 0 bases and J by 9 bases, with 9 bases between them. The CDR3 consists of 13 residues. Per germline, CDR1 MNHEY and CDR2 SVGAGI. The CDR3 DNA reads TGTGCCAGCAGTTACTCCACGGGGGTTGAGCAGTTCTTC. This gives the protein CASSYSTGVEQFF.

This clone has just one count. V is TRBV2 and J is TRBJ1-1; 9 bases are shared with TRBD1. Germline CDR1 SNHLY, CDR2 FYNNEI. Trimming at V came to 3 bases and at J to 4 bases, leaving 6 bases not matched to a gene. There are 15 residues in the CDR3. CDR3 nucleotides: TGTGCCAGCAGTGAGCGGGACAGGGCTCTCACTGAAGCTTTCTTT. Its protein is CASSERDRALTEAFF.

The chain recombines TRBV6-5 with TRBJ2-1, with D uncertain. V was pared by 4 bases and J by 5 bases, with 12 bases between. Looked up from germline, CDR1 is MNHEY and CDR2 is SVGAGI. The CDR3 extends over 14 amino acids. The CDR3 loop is CASSSAPNNNEQFF. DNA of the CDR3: TGTGCCAGCAGTTCCGCCCCCAACAACAATGAGCAGTTCTTC.

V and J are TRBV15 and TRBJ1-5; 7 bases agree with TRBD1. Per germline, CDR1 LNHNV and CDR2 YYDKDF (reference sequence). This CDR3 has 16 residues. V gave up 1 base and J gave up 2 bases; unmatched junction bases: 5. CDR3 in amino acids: CATSRAQGSGNQPQHF. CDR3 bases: TGTGCCACCAGCAGAGCACAGGGGTCGGGCAATCAGCCCCAGCATTTT.

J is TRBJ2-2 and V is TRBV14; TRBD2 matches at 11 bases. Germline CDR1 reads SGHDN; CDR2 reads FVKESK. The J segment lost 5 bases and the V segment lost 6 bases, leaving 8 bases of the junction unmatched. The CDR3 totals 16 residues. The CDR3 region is CASRLLAGDVTGELFF. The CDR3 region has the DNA TGTGCCAGCAGACTACTAGCGGGAGACGTTACCGGGGAGCTGTTTTTT.